This entry describes one TCR beta chain. The CDR3 does not end in the conserved phenylalanine or tryptophan, so this is likely a read error. RNA was extracted from bulk tissue without any cell sorting. Distant lung tissue was collected more than 3 cm away from the tumor edge. The data were taken from a study of tumor and adjacent non-tumor tissue in lung cancer. As for the study in general: Stage I to III disease affected roughly ten men and roughly five women aged roughly 31 to 76.

Three rounds of nested PCR, following a modified ARM-PCR protocol, produced the TCRbeta library. TCRdb called the multiplex PCR reads again in MiXCR, with one record for every CDR3 protein. The sample lists about 98,000 distinct CDR3 sequences, 80% seen once, with around 30% in the top ten. CDR1 LGHNA and CDR2 YNFKEQ come from the germline V gene. The CDR3 has 15 residues. This clonotype was sampled from a man aged 55 to 70 with small cell lung cancer. The V and J genes are TRBV4-2 and TRBJ2-2; TRBD2 matches at 10 bases. Sequences were obtained from distant non-tumor lung tissue. The CDR3 DNA reads TGTGCCAGCAAACTAGCGGGAAATGATGGCGGGGAACTGTTTTCT. It codes for CASKLAGNDGGELFS.